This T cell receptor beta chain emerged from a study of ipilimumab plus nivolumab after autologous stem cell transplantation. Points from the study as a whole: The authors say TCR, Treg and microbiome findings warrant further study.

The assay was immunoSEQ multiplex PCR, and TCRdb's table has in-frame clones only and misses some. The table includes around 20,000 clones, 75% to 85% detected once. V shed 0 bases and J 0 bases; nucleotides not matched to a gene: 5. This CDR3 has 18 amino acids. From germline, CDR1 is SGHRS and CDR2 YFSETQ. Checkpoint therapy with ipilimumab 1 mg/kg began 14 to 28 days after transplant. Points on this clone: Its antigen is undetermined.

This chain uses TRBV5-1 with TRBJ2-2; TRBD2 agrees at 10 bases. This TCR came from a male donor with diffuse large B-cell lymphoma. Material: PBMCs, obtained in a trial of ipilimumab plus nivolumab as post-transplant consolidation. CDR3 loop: CASSLGLAGGSNTGELFF. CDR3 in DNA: TGCGCCAGCAGCTTGGGTTTAGCGGGGGGCTCGAACACCGGGGAGCTGTTTTTT.